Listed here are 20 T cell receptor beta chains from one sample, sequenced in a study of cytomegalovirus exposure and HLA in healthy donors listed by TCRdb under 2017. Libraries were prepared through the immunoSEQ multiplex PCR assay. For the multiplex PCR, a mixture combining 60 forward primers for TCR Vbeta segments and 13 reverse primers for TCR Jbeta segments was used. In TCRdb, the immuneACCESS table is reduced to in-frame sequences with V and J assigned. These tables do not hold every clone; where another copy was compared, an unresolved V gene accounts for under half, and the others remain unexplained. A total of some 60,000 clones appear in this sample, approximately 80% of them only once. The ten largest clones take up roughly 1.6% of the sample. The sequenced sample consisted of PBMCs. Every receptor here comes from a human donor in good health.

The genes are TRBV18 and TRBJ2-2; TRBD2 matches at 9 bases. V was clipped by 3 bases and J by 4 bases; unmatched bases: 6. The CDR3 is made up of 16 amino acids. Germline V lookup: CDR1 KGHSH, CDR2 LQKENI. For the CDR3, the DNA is TGTGCCAGCTCACCCGCGCGGGAGGGCCGCACCGGGGAGCTGTTTTTT. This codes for CASSPAREGRTGELFF.

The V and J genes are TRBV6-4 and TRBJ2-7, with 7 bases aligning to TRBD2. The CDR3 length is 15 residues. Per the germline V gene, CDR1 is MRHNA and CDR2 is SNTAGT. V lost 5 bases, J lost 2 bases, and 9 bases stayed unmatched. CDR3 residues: CASSPKASGTYEQYF. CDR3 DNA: TGTGCCAGCAGTCCTAAGGCCAGCGGGACCTACGAGCAGTACTTC.

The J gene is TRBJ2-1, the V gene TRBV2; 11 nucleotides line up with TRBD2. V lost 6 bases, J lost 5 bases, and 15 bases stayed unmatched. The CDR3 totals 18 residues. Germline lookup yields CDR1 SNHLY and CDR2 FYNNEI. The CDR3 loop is CASRIVPPGLAENNEQFF. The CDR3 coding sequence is TGTGCCAGCAGAATCGTCCCCCCGGGACTAGCGGAGAACAATGAGCAGTTCTTC.

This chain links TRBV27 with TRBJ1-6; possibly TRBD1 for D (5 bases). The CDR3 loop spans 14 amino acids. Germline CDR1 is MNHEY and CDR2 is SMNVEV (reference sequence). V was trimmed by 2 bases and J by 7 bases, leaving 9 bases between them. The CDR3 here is CASSLSGGNSPLHF. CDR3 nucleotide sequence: TGTGCCAGCAGTTTAAGCGGGGGAAATTCACCCCTCCACTTT.

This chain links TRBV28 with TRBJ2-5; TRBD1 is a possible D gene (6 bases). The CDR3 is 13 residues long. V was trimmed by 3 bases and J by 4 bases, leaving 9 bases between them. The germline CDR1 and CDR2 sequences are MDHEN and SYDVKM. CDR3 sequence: CASSLRGGETQYF. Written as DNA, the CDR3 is TGTGCCAGCAGTTTGAGAGGGGGAGAGACCCAGTACTTC.

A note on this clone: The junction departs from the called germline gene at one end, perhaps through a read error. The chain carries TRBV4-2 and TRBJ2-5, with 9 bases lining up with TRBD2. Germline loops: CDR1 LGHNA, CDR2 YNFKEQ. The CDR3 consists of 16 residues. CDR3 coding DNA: TGTGCCGGCAGCCCGCGACAAGCGGGAGGCCCCTTGGCCCAGTACTTC. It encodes CAGSPRQAGGPLAQYF.

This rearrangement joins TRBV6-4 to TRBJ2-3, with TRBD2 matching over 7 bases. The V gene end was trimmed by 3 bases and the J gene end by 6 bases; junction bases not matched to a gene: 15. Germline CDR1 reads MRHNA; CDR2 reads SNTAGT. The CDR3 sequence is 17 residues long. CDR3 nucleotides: TGTGCCAGCAGTGAGTCGGCGGGAGCGCCGCCCAGGGATACGCAGTATTTT. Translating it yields CASSESAGAPPRDTQYF.

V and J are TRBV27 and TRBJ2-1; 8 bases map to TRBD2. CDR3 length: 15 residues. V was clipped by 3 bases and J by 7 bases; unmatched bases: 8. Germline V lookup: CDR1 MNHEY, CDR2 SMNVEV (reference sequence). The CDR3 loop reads CASSLLAGGRNEQFF. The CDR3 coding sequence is TGTGCCAGCAGTTTGCTGGCGGGAGGTAGAAATGAGCAGTTCTTC.

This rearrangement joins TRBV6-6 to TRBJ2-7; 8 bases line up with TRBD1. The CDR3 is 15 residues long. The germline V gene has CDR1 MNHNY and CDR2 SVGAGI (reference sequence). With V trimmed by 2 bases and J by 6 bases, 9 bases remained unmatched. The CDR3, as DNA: TGTGCCAGCAGTTACCAACACGTGACAGGGGTCGAGCAGTACTTC. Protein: CASSYQHVTGVEQYF.

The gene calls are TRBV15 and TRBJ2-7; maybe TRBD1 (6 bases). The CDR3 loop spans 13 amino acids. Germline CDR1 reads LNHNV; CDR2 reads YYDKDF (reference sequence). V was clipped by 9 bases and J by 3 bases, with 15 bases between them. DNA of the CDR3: TGTGCCACTACCGATCTACAGGGCTACGAGCAGTACTTC. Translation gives CATTDLQGYEQYF.

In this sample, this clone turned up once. Here the CDR3 reads CAWSVSNNSPLHF. CDR3 coding DNA: TGTGCCTGGAGTGTGAGTAATAATTCACCCCTCCACTTT. The chain combines TRBV30 with TRBJ1-6; no reliable D call. Between the trimmed V and J ends, which lost 0 bases and 5 bases, there was a span of 5 bases. Per germline, CDR1 GTSNPN and CDR2 SVGIG (reference sequence). The CDR3 runs 13 residues.

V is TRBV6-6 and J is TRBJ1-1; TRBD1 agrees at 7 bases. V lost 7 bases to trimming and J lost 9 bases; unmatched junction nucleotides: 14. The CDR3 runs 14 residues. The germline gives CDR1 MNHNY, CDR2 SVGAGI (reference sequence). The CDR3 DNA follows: TGTGCCAGCACCCTTACCGACAGGGTTAGGAAAGCTTTCTTT. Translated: CASTLTDRVRKAFF.

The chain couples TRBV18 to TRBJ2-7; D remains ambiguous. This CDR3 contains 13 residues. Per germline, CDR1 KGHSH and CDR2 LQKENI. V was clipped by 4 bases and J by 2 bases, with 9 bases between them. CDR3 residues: CASSLLNTYEQYF. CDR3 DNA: TGTGCCAGCTCACTACTAAACACCTACGAGCAGTACTTC.

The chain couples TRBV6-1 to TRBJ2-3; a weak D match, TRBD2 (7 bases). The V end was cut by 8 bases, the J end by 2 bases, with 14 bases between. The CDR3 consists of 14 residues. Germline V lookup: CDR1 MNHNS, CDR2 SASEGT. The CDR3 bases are TGTGCCAGCCGTAAGGGGGGGGACACAGATACGCAGTATTTT. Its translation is CASRKGGDTDTQYF.

The CDR3 DNA reads as TGCGCCAGCAGCCACCCATTACGCAGCGGGCGAACCTACGAGCAGTACTTC. It codes for CASSHPLRSGRTYEQYF. The chain has TRBV4-1 and TRBJ2-7, with D maybe TRBD2 (6 bases). Between the trimmed V and J ends, which lost 3 bases and 2 bases, there was a span of 20 bases. The CDR3 contains 17 residues. The germline V gene has CDR1 MGHRA and CDR2 YSYEKL.

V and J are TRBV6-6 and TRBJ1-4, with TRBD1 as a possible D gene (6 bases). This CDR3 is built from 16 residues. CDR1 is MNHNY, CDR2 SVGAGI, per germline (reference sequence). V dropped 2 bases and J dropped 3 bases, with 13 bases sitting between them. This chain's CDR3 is CASSYRQDAANEKLFF. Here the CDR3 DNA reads TGTGCCAGCAGTTACAGACAGGACGCGGCTAATGAAAAACTGTTTTTT.

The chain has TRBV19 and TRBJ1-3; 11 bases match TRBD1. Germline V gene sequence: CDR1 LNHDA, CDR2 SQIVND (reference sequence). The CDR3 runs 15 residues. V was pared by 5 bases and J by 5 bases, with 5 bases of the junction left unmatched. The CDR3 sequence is CASSPRTGGRNTIYF. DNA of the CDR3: TGTGCCAGTAGTCCCCGGACAGGGGGCCGAAACACCATATATTTT.

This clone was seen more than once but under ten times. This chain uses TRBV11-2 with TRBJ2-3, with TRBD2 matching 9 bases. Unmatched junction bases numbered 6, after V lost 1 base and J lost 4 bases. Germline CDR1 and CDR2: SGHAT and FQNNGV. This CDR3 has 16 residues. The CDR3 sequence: CASSLGLAGTADTQYF. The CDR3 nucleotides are TGTGCCAGCAGCTTAGGGCTAGCGGGGACTGCAGATACGCAGTATTTT.

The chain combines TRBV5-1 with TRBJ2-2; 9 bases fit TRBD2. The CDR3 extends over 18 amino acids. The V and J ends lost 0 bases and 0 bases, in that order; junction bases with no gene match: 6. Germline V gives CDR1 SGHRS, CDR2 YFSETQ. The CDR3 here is CASSLGSGGIANTGELFF. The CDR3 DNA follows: TGCGCCAGCAGCTTGGGTAGCGGGGGAATCGCGAACACCGGGGAGCTGTTTTTT.

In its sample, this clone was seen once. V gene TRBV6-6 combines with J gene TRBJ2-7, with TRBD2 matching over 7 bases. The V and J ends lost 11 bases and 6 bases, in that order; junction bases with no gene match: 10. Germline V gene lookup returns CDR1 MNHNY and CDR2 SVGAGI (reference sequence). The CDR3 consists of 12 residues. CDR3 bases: TGTGCCGCCCGGGACTACCTCCTCGAGCAGTACTTC. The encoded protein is CAARDYLLEQYF.